This T cell receptor (beta chain) emerged from a study of blood T cell repertoires in COVID-19. As for the study in general: Spain, Italy and the United States supplied samples that represented acute and convalescent COVID-19.

TCRdb's copy holds only in-frame clones and misses some; the assay was immunoSEQ multiplex PCR. Among about 170,000 clones listed, approximately 91% were seen once. CDR3 length: 17 amino acids. Germline V gene data show CDR1 as SGHRS and CDR2 as YFSETQ. Between the trimmed V and J ends, which lost 3 bases and 8 bases, there was a span of 24 bases. The chain uses TRBV5-1 and TRBJ2-1; possibly TRBD2 for D (6 bases). The TCR sequence derives from a man aged 18-30 years with COVID-19, enrolled during active disease. Sequenced: peripheral blood. The CDR3 here is CASSSADGRIVGYEQFF. The CDR3 DNA is TGCGCCAGCAGCTCTGCAGACGGGAGAATAGTAGGCTATGAGCAGTTCTTC. The complete variable domain, with remaining parts taken from reference TRBV5-1 and TRBJ2-1, reads KAGVTQTPRYLIKTRGQQVTLSCSPISGHRSVSWYQQTPGQGLQFLFEYFSETQRNKGNFPGRFSGRQFSNSRSEMNVSTLELGDSALYLCASSSADGRIVGYEQFFGPGTRLTVL.